The rows below give T cell receptor beta chains drawn from one sample of a study of shared clonotypes between healthy human individuals. The data were produced by immunoSEQ multiplex PCR, yet TCRdb's version contains in-frame clones alone and is incomplete. The sample has approximately 2,000,000 clones, 80% to 95% seen once. Specimen: naive CD4+ T cells from PBMCs. The receptors derive from a man younger than 35 in good health. Some clones in this sample may be carry-over from other donors' samples. CDR3s include the opening cysteine and the closing phenylalanine or tryptophan. A D gene is named only where the DNA matches it firmly. Not every row has a clone size; where given, it reads once, few, many or a size class.

v_gene	j_gene	abundance	d_gene	CDR3aa	CDR3nt
TRBV6-5	TRBJ1-1	NA	NA	CASSAFAGLAFF	TGTGCCAGCAGTGCCTTCGCCGGGTTGGCTTTCTTT
TRBV11-2	TRBJ2-7	NA	TRBD1	CASSLTGGVYEQYF	TGTGCCAGCAGCTTAACAGGGGGCGTGTACGAGCAGTACTTC
TRBV5-1	TRBJ2-3	few	TRBD2	CASSSTSGSGTQYF	TGCGCCAGCAGCTCGACTAGCGGGAGCGGCACGCAGTATTTT
TRBV2	TRBJ2-3	NA	NA	CASTQTTGINTDTQYF	TGTGCCAGCACCCAAACTACAGGGATAAACACAGATACGCAGTATTTT
TRBV6-1	TRBJ1-1	NA	TRBD1	CASRILGQGNTEAFF	TGTGCCAGCAGAATCCTAGGACAGGGAAACACTGAAGCTTTCTTT
TRBV19	TRBJ2-7	NA	TRBD2	CASSAPFRAGGYEQYF	TGTGCCAGTAGTGCCCCTTTTCGAGCGGGAGGCTACGAGCAGTACTTC
TRBV2	TRBJ1-5	few	NA	CASAQGYSNQPQHF	TGTGCCAGCGCACAGGGTTATAGCAATCAGCCCCAGCATTTT
TRBV29-1	TRBJ1-2	NA	NA	CSVHPWAGNGYTF	TGCAGCGTTCACCCCTGGGCAGGGAACGGCTACACCTTC
TRBV5-4	TRBJ1-2	NA	NA	CASSETGPYGYTF	TGTGCCAGCAGCGAGACAGGTCCCTATGGCTACACCTTC
TRBV9	TRBJ2-7	NA	TRBD2	CASSQSLAGGIYEQYF	TGTGCCAGCAGCCAATCTCTAGCGGGAGGGATCTACGAGCAGTACTTC
TRBV7-2	TRBJ2-3	NA	TRBD2	CASSLVGGRVSGRGTQYF	TGTGCCAGCAGCTTAGTGGGGGGCCGGGTTAGCGGGAGGGGTACGCAGTATTTT
TRBV28	TRBJ2-5	NA	TRBD2	CASSRPLRGRGYVETQYF	TGTGCCAGCAGCAGACCCCTCCGCGGGAGGGGGTATGTGGAGACCCAGTACTTC
TRBV6-6	TRBJ1-5	NA	NA	CASTNGFNQPQHF	TGTGCCAGCACCAACGGGTTCAATCAGCCCCAGCATTTT
TRBV30	TRBJ2-1	NA	TRBD1	CAWSNPGQAIIHEQFF	TGTGCCTGGAGTAACCCGGGACAGGCAATAATCCATGAGCAGTTCTTC
TRBV27	TRBJ2-1	NA	TRBD2	CTSRQVLLAGEAHEQFF	TGTACCAGCAGACAAGTACTCCTAGCGGGAGAGGCCCATGAGCAGTTCTTC
TRBV5-1	TRBJ1-3	NA	TRBD1	CASSFTGVTIGNTIYF	TGCGCCAGCAGCTTCACAGGGGTCACCATTGGAAACACCATATATTTT
TRBV27	TRBJ2-2	NA	NA	CASSLGRPNTGELFF	TGTGCCAGCAGTTTGGGACGCCCGAACACCGGGGAGCTGTTTTTT
TRBV18	TRBJ1-3	NA	NA	CASSPITPGDGNTIYF	TGTGCCAGCTCACCGATCACCCCAGGAGATGGAAACACCATATATTTT
TRBV6-6	TRBJ2-7	NA	NA	CASSHGLAKRGEQYF	TGTGCCAGCAGTCATGGTCTTGCCAAACGGGGCGAGCAGTACTTC
TRBV4-1	TRBJ2-7	few	NA	CASSFSGLTYEQYF	TGCGCCAGCAGCTTCAGCGGGCTCACCTACGAGCAGTACTTC
TRBV27	TRBJ2-7	NA	NA	CASPSRPLDTGGLSGCEQYF	TGTGCCAGCCCCTCCCGCCCCCTGGACACAGGAGGACTCTCCGGATGCGAGCAGTACTTC
TRBV29-1	TRBJ1-1	NA	NA	CSVGGHPNTEAFF	TGCAGCGTCGGCGGGCATCCGAACACTGAAGCTTTCTTT
TRBV28	TRBJ2-7	NA	TRBD2	CASRLLAGGPFNEQYF	TGTGCCAGCAGACTGCTAGCGGGAGGCCCCTTTAACGAGCAGTACTTC
TRBV2	TRBJ1-1	NA	NA	CASSRDKGPPGTEAFF	TGTGCCAGCAGCCGAGACAAGGGCCCCCCTGGCACTGAAGCTTTCTTT
TRBV28	TRBJ1-2	NA	NA	CASSLKGTYGYTF	TGTGCCAGCAGTTTGAAGGGGACGTATGGCTACACCTTC
TRBV2	TRBJ2-7	NA	NA	CASSEDRTSYEQYF	TGTGCCAGCAGTGAAGACAGAACCTCCTACGAGCAGTACTTC
TRBV5-1	TRBJ2-7	NA	TRBD2	CASSLSGTSVEEQYF	TGCGCCAGCAGCTTGAGCGGGACTAGCGTCGAGGAGCAGTACTTC
TRBV7-2	TRBJ1-2	NA	NA	CATRAGFYGYTF	TGTGCCACCCGGGCAGGGTTCTATGGCTACACCTTC
TRBV5-4	TRBJ1-5	NA	TRBD1	CASSLGPGGGQPQHF	TGTGCCAGCAGCTTGGGGCCAGGGGGTGGTCAGCCCCAGCATTTT
TRBV9	TRBJ2-7	NA	TRBD1	CASSRHPGQGGSYEQYF	TGTGCCAGCAGCCGACACCCAGGACAGGGGGGGTCCTACGAGCAGTACTTC
TRBV28	TRBJ2-7	NA	TRBD2	CASSPLWRESDEQYF	TGTGCCAGCAGCCCGCTCTGGCGGGAGTCGGACGAGCAGTACTTC
TRBV21-1	TRBJ1-1	NA	NA	CASSDRREAGDANTEAFF	TGTGCCAGCAGCGACAGGAGGGAAGCGGGGGATGCAAACACTGAAGCTTTCTTT
TRBV11-3	TRBJ2-7	NA	TRBD2	CASSLYSGKDYEQYF	TGTGCCAGCAGCTTATATAGCGGGAAAGACTACGAGCAGTACTTC
TRBV6-5	TRBJ1-2	NA	NA	CASSYGWAGTYGYTF	TGTGCCAGCAGTTACGGTTGGGCAGGGACATATGGCTACACCTTC
TRBV7-8	TRBJ1-1	NA	TRBD1	CASRWTPGQGPEAFF	TGTGCCAGCAGGTGGACCCCGGGACAGGGTCCCGAAGCTTTCTTT
TRBV11-3	TRBJ1-1	NA	NA	CASSKGHFTEAFF	TGTGCCAGCAGCAAGGGACATTTCACTGAAGCTTTCTTT
TRBV25-1	TRBJ1-1	NA	NA	CASSENTGNTEAFF	TGTGCCAGCAGTGAAAACACTGGCAACACTGAAGCTTTCTTT
TRBV9	TRBJ1-2	NA	NA	CASSVGAGNYGYTF	TGTGCCAGCAGCGTAGGGGCAGGGAACTATGGCTACACCTTC
TRBV6-1	TRBJ2-1	NA	NA	CVPSPLYNEQFF	TGTGTCCCTAGCCCCCTTTACAATGAGCAGTTCTTC
TRBV7-3	TRBJ2-1	NA	TRBD1	CASSFGSGTGYNEQFF	TGTGCCAGCAGCTTTGGTTCCGGGACAGGGTATAATGAGCAGTTCTTC
TRBV30	TRBJ2-3	NA	NA	CAWSAGNTDTQYF	TGTGCCTGGAGTGCCGGGAACACAGATACGCAGTATTTT
TRBV14	TRBJ1-5	once	NA	CASSQGGTHQPQHF	TGTGCCAGCAGCCAAGGGGGAACTCATCAGCCCCAGCATTTT
TRBV7-8	TRBJ1-4	NA	NA	CASTSVGGEKLFF	TGTGCCAGCACGTCTGTCGGAGGCGAAAAACTGTTTTTT
TRBV28	TRBJ2-5	NA	TRBD2	CASSYWTSGEALQETQYF	TGTGCCAGCAGCTACTGGACTAGCGGGGAGGCCTTACAAGAGACCCAGTACTTC
TRBV30	TRBJ2-3	once	TRBD1	CAWSGTGADTQYF	TGTGCCTGGAGTGGGACAGGGGCAGATACGCAGTATTTT
TRBV2	TRBJ2-7	NA	NA	CASRPEFGAGAYEQYF	TGTGCCAGCAGACCCGAGTTCGGGGCGGGCGCCTACGAGCAGTACTTC
TRBV11-3	TRBJ2-5	NA	NA	CASSSVGSATQYF	TGTGCCAGCAGCTCAGTCGGGAGCGCGACCCAGTACTTC
TRBV2	TRBJ2-1	NA	TRBD2	CASSVLREGGNEQFF	TGTGCCAGCAGTGTTCTACGGGAGGGAGGGAATGAGCAGTTCTTC
TRBV7-3	TRBJ2-7	NA	TRBD1	CASSLIGGQGAYEQYF	TGTGCCAGCAGCTTAATTGGGGGACAGGGGGCCTACGAGCAGTACTTC
TRBV2	TRBJ1-2	NA	NA	CASTRNANYGYTF	TGTGCCAGCACCCGAAACGCGAACTATGGCTACACCTTC
TRBV6-5	TRBJ1-1	NA	NA	CASSPRGGNTEAFF	TGTGCCAGCAGCCCGAGGGGTGGGAACACTGAAGCTTTCTTT
TRBV2	TRBJ2-5	NA	TRBD2	CASSDNSGSETQYF	TGTGCCAGCAGTGATAATAGCGGGAGTGAGACCCAGTACTTC
TRBV28	TRBJ2-6	NA	NA	CASSKRGQSSGANVLTF	TGTGCCAGCTCCAAACGCGGACAGAGCTCTGGGGCCAACGTCCTGACTTTC
TRBV28	TRBJ1-2	NA	NA	CASSLGGPNYGYTF	TGTGCCAGCAGTTTGGGCGGGCCGAACTATGGCTACACCTTC
TRBV28	TRBJ2-3	NA	NA	CASRESTDTQYF	TGTGCCAGCAGAGAGAGCACAGATACGCAGTATTTT
TRBV7-2	TRBJ1-2	NA	NA	CASSSGWNNYGYTF	TGTGCCAGCAGCTCGGGATGGAATAACTATGGCTACACCTTC
TRBV9	TRBJ1-1	NA	NA	CASSVEVSQAEAFF	TGTGCCAGCAGCGTAGAAGTCTCACAGGCTGAAGCTTTCTTT